This TCR beta chain was recorded in a study of CD8+CD57+ T cells in acquired aplastic anemia. About the research overall: 3.2 ug was the average amount of DNA from sorted CD4+ and CD8+ cells.

Profiling that covered TCR beta VDJ and CDR3 relied on genomic DNA as its template. TCRdb reprocessed the reads via MiXCR and lists one record per CDR3 protein. The sample contains about 200,000 distinct CDR3 sequences, less than 60% of which appear only once. Study-wide findings and caveats: Patients did not significantly differ from controls in CD8+ Simpson's diversity. Overlapping CD8+ CDR3 repertoires of patients and controls contained around 30 shared sequences.

CDR1 and CDR2 (germline): SGHKS, YYEKEE (reference sequence). Losses at the gene ends were 0 bases for V and 4 bases for J; bases not matched to a gene: 6. CDR3 length equals 16 residues. A word on this clonotype: Antigen specificity is unknown.

The patients chosen for sequencing had shown expansion of CD8+CD57+ cells (detected by flow cytometry). The source of this sequence is a human donor with aplastic anemia. The sample consisted of sorted CD4+, CD8+, or CD8+CD57+ T cells (not recorded which) from PBMCs. This chain links TRBV5-5 with TRBJ1-4; 7 bases match TRBD1. CDR3 nucleotides: TGTGCCAGCAGCTTGGTACAGACAGGGATTAATGAAAAACTGTTTTTT. Residues: CASSLVQTGINEKLFF.